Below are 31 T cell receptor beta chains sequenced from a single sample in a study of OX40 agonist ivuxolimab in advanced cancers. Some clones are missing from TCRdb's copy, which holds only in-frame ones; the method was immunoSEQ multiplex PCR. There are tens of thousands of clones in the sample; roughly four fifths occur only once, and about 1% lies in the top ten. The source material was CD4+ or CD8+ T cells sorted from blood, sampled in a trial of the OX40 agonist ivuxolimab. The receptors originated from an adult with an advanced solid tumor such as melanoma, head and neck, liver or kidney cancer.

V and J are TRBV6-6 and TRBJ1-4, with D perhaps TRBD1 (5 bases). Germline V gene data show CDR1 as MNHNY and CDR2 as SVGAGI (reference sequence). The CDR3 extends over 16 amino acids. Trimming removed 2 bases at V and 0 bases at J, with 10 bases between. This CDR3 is CASSYKRGATNEKLFF. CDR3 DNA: TGTGCCAGCAGTTACAAGCGGGGGGCAACTAATGAAAAACTGTTTTTT.

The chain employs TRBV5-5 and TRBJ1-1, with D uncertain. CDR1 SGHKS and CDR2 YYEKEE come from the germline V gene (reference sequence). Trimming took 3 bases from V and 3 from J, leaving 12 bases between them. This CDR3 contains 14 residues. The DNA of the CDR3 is TGTGCCAGCAGCTCAACACCCACGGACACTGAAGCTTTCTTT. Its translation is CASSSTPTDTEAFF. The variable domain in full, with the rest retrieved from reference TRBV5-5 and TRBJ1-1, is DAGVTQSPTHLIKTRGQQVTLRCSPISGHKSVSWYQQVLGQGPQFIFQYYEKEERGRGNFPDRFSARQFPNYSSELNVNALLLGDSALYLCASSSTPTDTEAFFGQGTRLTVV.

CDR3 sequence: CASSPSSGASRVEQYF. The CDR3 DNA reads TGTGCCAGCTCACCCTCGTCCGGGGCGTCCCGCGTCGAGCAGTACTTC. V usage is TRBV18 and J usage is TRBJ2-7; D might be TRBD1 or TRBD2, each matching 5 bases. Germline lookup yields CDR1 KGHSH and CDR2 LQKENI. The CDR3 sequence is 16 residues long. V was pared by 3 bases and J by 6 bases, with 21 bases between.

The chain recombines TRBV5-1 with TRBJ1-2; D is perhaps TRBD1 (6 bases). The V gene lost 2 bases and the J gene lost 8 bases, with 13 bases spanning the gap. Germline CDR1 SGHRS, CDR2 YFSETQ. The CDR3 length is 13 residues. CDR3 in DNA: TGCGCCAGCAGCTTCGCAGGGGATCAGGGCTACACCTTC. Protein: CASSFAGDQGYTF.

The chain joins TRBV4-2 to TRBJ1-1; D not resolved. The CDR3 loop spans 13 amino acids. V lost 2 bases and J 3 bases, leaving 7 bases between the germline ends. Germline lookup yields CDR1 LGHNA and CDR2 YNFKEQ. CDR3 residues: CASSQTLDTEAFF. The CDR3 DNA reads TGTGCCAGCAGCCAAACCCTGGACACTGAAGCTTTCTTT.

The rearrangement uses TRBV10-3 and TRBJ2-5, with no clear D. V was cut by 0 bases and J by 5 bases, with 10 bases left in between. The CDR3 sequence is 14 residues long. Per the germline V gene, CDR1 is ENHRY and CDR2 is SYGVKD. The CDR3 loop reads CAISESGRLETQYF. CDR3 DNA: TGTGCCATCAGTGAGTCAGGAAGGTTGGAGACCCAGTACTTC.

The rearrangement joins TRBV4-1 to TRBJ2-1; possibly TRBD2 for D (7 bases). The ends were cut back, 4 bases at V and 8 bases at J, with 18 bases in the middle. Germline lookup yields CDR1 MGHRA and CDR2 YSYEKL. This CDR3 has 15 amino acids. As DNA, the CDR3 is TGCGCCAGCAGCCTAGAGGGGGGGGCCCGCGATGAGCAGTTCTTC. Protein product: CASSLEGGARDEQFF.

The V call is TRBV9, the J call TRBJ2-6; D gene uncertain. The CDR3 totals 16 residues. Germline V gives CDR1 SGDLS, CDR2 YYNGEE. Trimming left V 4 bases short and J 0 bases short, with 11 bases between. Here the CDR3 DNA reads TGTGCCAGCAGCCTCCGGGTGGCCTCTGGGGCCAACGTCCTGACTTTC. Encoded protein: CASSLRVASGANVLTF.

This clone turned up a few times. DNA for the CDR3: TGTGCCAGCAGCTTAGTTATCCAGGGAGGTGGCTACACCTTC. Its translation is CASSLVIQGGGYTF. This chain links TRBV7-2 with TRBJ1-2, with a tentative D call TRBD1 (5 bases). CDR1 and CDR2 from the germline V gene are SGHTA and FQGNSA. Deletions cut 1 base from V and 7 bases from J, with 13 bases between. The CDR3 length is 14 residues.

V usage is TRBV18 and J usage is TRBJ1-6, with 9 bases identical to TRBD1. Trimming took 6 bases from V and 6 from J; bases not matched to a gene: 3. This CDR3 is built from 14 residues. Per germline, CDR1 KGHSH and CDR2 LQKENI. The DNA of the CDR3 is TGTGCCAGCTCTTGGGACAGGGCTAATTCACCCCTCCACTTT. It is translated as CASSWDRANSPLHF.

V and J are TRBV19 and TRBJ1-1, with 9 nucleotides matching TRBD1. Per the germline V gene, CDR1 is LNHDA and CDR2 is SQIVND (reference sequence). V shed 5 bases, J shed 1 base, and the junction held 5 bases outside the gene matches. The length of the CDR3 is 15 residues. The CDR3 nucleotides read TGTGCCAGTAGTCGATGGACAGGGGAGAACACTGAAGCTTTCTTT. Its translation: CASSRWTGENTEAFF.

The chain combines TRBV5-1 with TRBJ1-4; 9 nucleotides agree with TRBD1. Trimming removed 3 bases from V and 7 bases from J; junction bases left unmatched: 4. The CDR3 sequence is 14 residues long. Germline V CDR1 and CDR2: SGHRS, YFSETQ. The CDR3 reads CASSSGQGSEKLFF. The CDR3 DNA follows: TGCGCCAGCAGCTCGGGACAGGGAAGTGAAAAACTGTTTTTT.

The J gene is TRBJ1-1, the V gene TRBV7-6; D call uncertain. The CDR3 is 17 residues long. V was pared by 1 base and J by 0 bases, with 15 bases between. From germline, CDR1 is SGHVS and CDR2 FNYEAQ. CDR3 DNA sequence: TGTGCCAGCAGCTTAGAAAACGGACCCGTAATGAACACTGAAGCTTTCTTT. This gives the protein CASSLENGPVMNTEAFF.

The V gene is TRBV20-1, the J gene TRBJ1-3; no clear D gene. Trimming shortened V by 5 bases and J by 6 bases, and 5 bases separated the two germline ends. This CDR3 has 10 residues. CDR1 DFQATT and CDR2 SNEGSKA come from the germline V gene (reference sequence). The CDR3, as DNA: TGCAGTGCTCGTGAAAACACCATATATTTT. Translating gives CSARENTIYF.

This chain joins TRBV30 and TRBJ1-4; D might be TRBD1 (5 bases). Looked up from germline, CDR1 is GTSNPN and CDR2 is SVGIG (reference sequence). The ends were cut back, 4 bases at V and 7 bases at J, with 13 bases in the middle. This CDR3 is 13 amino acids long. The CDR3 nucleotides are TGTGCCTGGAAGTTAGGGGCAGGTGAAAAACTGTTTTTT. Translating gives CAWKLGAGEKLFF.

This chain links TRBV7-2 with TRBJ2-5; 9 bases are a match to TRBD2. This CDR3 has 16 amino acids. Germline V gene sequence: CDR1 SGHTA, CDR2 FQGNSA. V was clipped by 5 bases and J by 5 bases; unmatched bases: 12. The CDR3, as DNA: TGTGCCAGCAGCCTCAGCACAGCGGGGGGAGGGGAGACCCAGTACTTC. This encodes CASSLSTAGGGETQYF.

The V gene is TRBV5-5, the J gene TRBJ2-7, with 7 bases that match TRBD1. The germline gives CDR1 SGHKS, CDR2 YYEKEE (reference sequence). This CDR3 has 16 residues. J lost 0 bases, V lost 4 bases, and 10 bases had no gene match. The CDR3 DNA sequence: TGTGCCAGCAGCCACGAGACAGGGTTTAGCTCCTACGAGCAGTACTTC. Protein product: CASSHETGFSSYEQYF.

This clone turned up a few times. CDR3 loop: CAVSDADTQYF. CDR3 bases: TGTGCCGTCTCGGACGCAGATACGCAGTATTTT. V usage is TRBV7-9 and J usage is TRBJ2-3; D unresolved. V was trimmed by 11 bases and J by 4 bases, leaving 10 bases between them. In germline, CDR1 is SEHNR, CDR2 FQNEAQ (reference sequence). This CDR3 region has 11 residues.

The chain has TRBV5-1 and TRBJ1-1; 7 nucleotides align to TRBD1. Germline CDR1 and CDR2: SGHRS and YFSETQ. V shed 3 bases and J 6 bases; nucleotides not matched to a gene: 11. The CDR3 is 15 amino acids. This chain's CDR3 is CASSSGDSGAAEAFF. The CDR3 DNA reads TGCGCCAGCAGCTCTGGGGACAGTGGGGCCGCTGAAGCTTTCTTT.

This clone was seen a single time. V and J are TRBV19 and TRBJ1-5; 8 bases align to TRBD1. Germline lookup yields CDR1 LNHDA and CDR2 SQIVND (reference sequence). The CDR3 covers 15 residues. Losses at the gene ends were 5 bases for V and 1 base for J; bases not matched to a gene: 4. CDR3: CASSATGVSNQPQHF. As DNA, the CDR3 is TGTGCCAGTAGTGCGACAGGGGTAAGCAATCAGCCCCAGCATTTT.

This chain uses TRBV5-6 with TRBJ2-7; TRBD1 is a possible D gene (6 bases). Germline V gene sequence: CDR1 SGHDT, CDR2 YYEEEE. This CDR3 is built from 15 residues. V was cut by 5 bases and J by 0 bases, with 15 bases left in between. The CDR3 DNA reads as TGTGCCAGCAGTCCCAGGGGCCTTAGCTCCTACGAGCAGTACTTC. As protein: CASSPRGLSSYEQYF.

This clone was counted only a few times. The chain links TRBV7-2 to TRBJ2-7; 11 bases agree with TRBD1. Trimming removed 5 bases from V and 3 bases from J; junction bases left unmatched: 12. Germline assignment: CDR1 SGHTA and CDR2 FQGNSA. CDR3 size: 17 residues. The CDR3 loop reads CASSPRGQGAVYYEQYF. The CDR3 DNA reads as TGTGCCAGCAGCCCACGAGGACAGGGGGCCGTTTACTACGAGCAGTACTTC.

The CDR3 is CASSETGSSYNSPLHF. CDR3 nucleotides: TGTGCCAGCAGCGAAACAGGGAGCTCCTATAATTCACCCCTCCACTTT. J is TRBJ1-6 and V is TRBV28; D might be TRBD1 (6 bases). The CDR3 is 16 amino acids. Germline lookup yields CDR1 MDHEN and CDR2 SYDVKM. The V gene lost 6 bases and the J gene lost 0 bases, with 12 bases spanning the gap.

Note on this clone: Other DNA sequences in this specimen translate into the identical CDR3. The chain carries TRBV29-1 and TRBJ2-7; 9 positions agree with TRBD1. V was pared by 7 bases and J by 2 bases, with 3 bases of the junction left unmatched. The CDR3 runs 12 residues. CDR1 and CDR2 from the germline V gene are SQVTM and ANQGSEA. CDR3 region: CSAGQGTYEQYF. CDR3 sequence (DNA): TGCAGCGCGGGACAGGGAACCTACGAGCAGTACTTC.

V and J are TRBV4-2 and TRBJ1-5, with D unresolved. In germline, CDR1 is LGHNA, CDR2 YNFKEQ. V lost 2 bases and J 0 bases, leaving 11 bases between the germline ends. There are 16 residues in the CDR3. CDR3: CASSQRTGYSNQPQHF. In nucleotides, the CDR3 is TGTGCCAGCAGCCAAAGGACGGGGTATAGCAATCAGCCCCAGCATTTT.

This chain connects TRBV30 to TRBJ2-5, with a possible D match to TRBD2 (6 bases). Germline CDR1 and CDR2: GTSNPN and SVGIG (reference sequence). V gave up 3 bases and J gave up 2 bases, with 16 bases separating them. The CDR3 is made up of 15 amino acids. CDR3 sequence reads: CAWSAGLQGQETQYF. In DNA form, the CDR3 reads TGTGCCTGGAGCGCGGGACTCCAGGGACAAGAGACCCAGTACTTC.

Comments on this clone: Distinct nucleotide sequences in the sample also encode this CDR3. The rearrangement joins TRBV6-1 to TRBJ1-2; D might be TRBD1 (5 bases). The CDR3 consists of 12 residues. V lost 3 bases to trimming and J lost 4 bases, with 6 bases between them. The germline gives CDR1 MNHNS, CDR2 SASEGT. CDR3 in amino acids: CASSEGGYGYTF. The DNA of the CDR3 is TGTGCCAGCAGTGAGGGGGGCTATGGCTACACCTTC.

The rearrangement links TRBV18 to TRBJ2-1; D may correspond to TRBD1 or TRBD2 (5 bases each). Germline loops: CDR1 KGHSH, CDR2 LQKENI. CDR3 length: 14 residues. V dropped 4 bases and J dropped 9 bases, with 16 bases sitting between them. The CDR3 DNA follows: TGTGCCAGCTCACTCTCCGCTGGGGGTATTGAGCAGTTCTTC. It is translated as CASSLSAGGIEQFF.

CDR3 nucleotides: TGCGCCAGCAGCGGGGGACTAGCGGGGGACACAGATACGCAGTATTTT. The encoded protein is CASSGGLAGDTDTQYF. The genes are TRBV5-1 and TRBJ2-3, with 14 bases lining up with TRBD2. Germline trimming cut 4 bases from V and 2 bases from J; bases unmatched to any gene: 3. The CDR3 runs 16 residues. Germline CDR1 reads SGHRS; CDR2 reads YFSETQ.

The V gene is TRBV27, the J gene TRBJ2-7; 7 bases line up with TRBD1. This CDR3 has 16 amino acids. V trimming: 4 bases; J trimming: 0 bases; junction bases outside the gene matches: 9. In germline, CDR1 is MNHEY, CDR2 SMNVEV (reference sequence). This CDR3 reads CASSSPRQGNSYEQYF. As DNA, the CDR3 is TGTGCCAGCAGTTCCCCGAGACAGGGAAACTCCTACGAGCAGTACTTC.

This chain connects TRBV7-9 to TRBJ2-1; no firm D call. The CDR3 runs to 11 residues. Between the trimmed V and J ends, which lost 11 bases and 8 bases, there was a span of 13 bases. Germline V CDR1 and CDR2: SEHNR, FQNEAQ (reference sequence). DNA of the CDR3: TGTGCCTCAAGGTCCTTCGATGAGCAGTTCTTC. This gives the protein CASRSFDEQFF.